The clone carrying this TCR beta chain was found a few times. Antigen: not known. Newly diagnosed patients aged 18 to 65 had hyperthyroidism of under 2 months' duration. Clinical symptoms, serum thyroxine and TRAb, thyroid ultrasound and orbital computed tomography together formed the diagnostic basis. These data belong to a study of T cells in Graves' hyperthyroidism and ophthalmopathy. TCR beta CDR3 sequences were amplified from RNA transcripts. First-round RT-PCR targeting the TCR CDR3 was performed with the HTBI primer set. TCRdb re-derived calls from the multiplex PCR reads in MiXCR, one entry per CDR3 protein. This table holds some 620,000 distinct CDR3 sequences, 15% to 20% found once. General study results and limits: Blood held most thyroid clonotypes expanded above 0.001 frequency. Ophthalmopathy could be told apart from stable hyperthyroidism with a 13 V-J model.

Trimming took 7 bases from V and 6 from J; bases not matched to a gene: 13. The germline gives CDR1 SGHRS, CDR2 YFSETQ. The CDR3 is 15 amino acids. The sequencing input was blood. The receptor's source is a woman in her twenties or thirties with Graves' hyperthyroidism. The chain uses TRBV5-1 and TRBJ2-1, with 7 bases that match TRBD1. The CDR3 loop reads CASGLRDSPFNEQFF. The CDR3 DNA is TGCGCCAGCGGGCTCCGGGACAGCCCTTTCAATGAGCAGTTCTTC.